Sequencing of this T cell receptor beta chain was carried out in a study of neurological immune-mediated disorders. Study findings and constraints: The level of TCR clonal expansion was highest in patients with HTLV-1-associated myelopathy and lowest in multiple sclerosis, where it fell below the level seen in healthy controls. Private repertoires in all groups were suggested by the finding that expanded clones across subjects shared no CDR3 amino acid sequences.

CDR1 is SGHRS and CDR2 is YFSETQ in the germline V gene. The CDR3 contains 15 residues. Trimming left V 4 bases short and J 4 bases short, with 17 bases between. As for time point: technical triplicate 3. TCRdb reprocessed the 5' RACE reads with MiXCR, giving one entry per CDR3 protein. The table has tens of thousands of distinct CDR3 sequences, 20% to 25% seen once. This clonotype was picked up many times. Its antigen remains unknown. This clonotype was obtained from a man in his 60s with HTLV-1-associated myelopathy (HAM/TSP). The specimen sequenced was PBMCs. The V gene is TRBV5-1, the J gene TRBJ1-2; maybe TRBD1 (5 bases). CDR3 protein: CASSATGPTGYGYTF. DNA for the CDR3: TGCGCCAGCAGCGCCACGGGACCAACCGGCTATGGCTACACCTTC.